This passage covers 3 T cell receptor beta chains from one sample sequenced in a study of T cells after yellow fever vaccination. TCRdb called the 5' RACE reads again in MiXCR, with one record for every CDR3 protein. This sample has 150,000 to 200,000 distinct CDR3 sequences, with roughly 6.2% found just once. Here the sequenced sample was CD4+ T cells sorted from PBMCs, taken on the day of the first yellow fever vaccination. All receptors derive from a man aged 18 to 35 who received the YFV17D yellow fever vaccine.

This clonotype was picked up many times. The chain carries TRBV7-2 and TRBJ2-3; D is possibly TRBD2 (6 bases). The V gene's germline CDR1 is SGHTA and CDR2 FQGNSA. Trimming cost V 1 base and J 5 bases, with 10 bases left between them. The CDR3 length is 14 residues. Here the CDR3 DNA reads TGTGCCAGCAGCTTAGTGGCGGGGCGAGATACGCAGTATTTT. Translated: CASSLVAGRDTQYF.

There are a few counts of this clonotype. The CDR3 here is CSAREAGPGGYNNEQFF. CDR3 nucleotides: TGCAGTGCTAGAGAGGCAGGCCCCGGGGGGTATAACAATGAGCAGTTCTTC. The chain has TRBV20-1 and TRBJ2-1; 7 bases match TRBD2. Germline-derived CDR1 and CDR2 are DFQATT and SNEGSKA (reference sequence). CDR3 length: 17 amino acids. J was trimmed by 5 bases and V by 0 bases; bases with no gene match: 13.

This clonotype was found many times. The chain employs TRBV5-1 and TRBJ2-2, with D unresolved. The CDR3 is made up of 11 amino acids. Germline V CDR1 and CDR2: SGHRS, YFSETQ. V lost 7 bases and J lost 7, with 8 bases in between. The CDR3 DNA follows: TGCGCCAGCCTGTCAAGCGGGGAGCTGTTTTTT. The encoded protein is CASLSSGELFF.